The 22 T cell receptor beta chains presented below share a single source sample, sequenced in a study of CD8 T cell repertoires and HIV-1 epitope variants. For these TCRs, the target antigens are not known. TCRdb keeps only in-frame clones here, not all; method: immunoSEQ multiplex PCR. Of around 2,000 clones detected, 70% to 80% appear once; the ten largest clones hold approximately 43%. Sequencing was done on a sample of cultured CD8+ T cells derived from PBMCs. All receptors come from a male donor with HIV.

V is TRBV19 and J is TRBJ2-7; D gene uncertain. CDR1 LNHDA and CDR2 SQIVND come from the germline V gene (reference sequence). CDR3 length equals 12 residues. In DNA, the CDR3 is TGTGCTACCGGTGGGAACGGTCTCGAGCAGTACTTC. Translation gives CATGGNGLEQYF.

The gene calls are TRBV7-6 and TRBJ2-2; 8 positions agree with TRBD2. Per the germline V gene, CDR1 is SGHVS and CDR2 is FNYEAQ. The CDR3 sequence is 18 residues long. J gave up 3 bases and V 1 base, and 10 bases lay outside the gene matches. The CDR3 protein is CASSLDLEAGEYTGELFF. The CDR3 nucleotides are TGTGCCAGCAGCTTAGACCTAGAAGCGGGGGAATACACCGGGGAGCTGTTTTTT. Full variable domain (outside the CDR3, taken from reference TRBV7-6 and TRBJ2-2): GAGVSQSPRYKVTKRGQDVALRCDPISGHVSLYWYRQALGQGPEFLTYFNYEAQQDKSGLPNDRFSAERPEGSISTLTIQRTEQRDSAMYRCASSLDLEAGEYTGELFFGEGSRLTVL.

This chain connects TRBV14 to TRBJ2-1; 10 bases are a match to TRBD1. The J segment lost 8 bases and the V segment lost 1 base, leaving 5 bases of the junction unmatched. This CDR3 comprises 15 residues. CDR1 and CDR2 from the germline V gene are SGHDN and FVKESK. The CDR3 DNA follows: TGTGCCAGCAGCCAAGTCCCGGGACAGGGGTATGAGCAGTTCTTC. Protein sequence: CASSQVPGQGYEQFF.

In its sample, this clone was seen a few times. The chain has TRBV7-9 and TRBJ1-1; 10 positions agree with TRBD1. This CDR3 is built from 15 residues. V was clipped by 5 bases and J by 7 bases; unmatched bases: 10. In germline, CDR1 is SEHNR, CDR2 FQNEAQ (reference sequence). CDR3 sequence: CASSQSTGGGYEAFF. CDR3 coding DNA: TGTGCCAGCAGCCAATCGACAGGGGGCGGCTATGAAGCTTTCTTT.

This chain joins TRBV18 and TRBJ2-1; D uncertain. Deletions cut 2 bases from V and 7 bases from J, with 6 bases between. Germline V gives CDR1 KGHSH, CDR2 LQKENI. CDR3 length equals 12 residues. CDR3: CASSPGQNEQFF. In nucleotides, the CDR3 is TGTGCCAGCTCACCAGGGCAAAATGAGCAGTTCTTC.

This clone was detected only a few times. The chain carries TRBV27 and TRBJ1-5, with 7 bases identical to TRBD1. Germline V gene sequence: CDR1 MNHEY, CDR2 SMNVEV (reference sequence). The CDR3 loop spans 15 amino acids. The V gene end was trimmed by 5 bases and the J gene end by 3 bases; junction bases not matched to a gene: 7. CDR3 DNA sequence: TGTGCCAGCAGTCCCGACAGGGTGTACAATCAGCCCCAGCATTTT. Its translation: CASSPDRVYNQPQHF.

In DNA, the CDR3 is TGTGCCAGCAGACCGACAGGGAAGCGCCAAGAGACCCAGTACTTC. Its protein product is CASRPTGKRQETQYF. The V and J genes are TRBV28 and TRBJ2-5; 7 bases line up with TRBD1. The CDR3 is made up of 15 amino acids. CDR1 MDHEN and CDR2 SYDVKM come from the germline V gene. Unmatched junction bases numbered 8, after V lost 6 bases and J lost 1 base.

This clone was seen a few times. V is TRBV10-3 and J is TRBJ2-7; weak D call: TRBD2 (5 bases). V was pared by 4 bases and J by 2 bases, with 12 bases between. Germline CDR1 ENHRY, CDR2 SYGVKD. This CDR3 is built from 14 residues. The CDR3 DNA sequence: TGTGCCATCAGTGGGGTCGGGAATACCTACGAGCAGTACTTC. This gives the protein CAISGVGNTYEQYF.

V and J are TRBV19 and TRBJ2-1; 8 positions match TRBD1. Germline trimming cut 6 bases from V and 3 bases from J; bases unmatched to any gene: 10. The CDR3 spans 16 residues. CDR1 and CDR2 (germline): LNHDA, SQIVND (reference sequence). CDR3 DNA sequence: TGTGCCAGTAGGGATACAGGACAGGGAGACTACAATGAGCAGTTCTTC. The encoded protein is CASRDTGQGDYNEQFF.

The chain recombines TRBV10-3 with TRBJ2-7, with a tentative D call TRBD2 (6 bases). The CDR3 has 10 residues. Trimming cost V 10 bases and J 4 bases, with 8 bases left between them. Germline lookup yields CDR1 ENHRY and CDR2 SYGVKD. The CDR3 region is CATGEYEQYF. For the CDR3, the DNA is TGTGCCACGGGGGAATACGAGCAGTACTTC.

This clone was counted between two and nine times. The V and J genes are TRBV19 and TRBJ2-4; 11 nucleotides align to TRBD2. Germline V gene lookup returns CDR1 LNHDA and CDR2 SQIVND (reference sequence). The trim removed 7 bases at V and 5 bases at J, leaving 16 bases unmatched. There are 18 residues in the CDR3. CDR3 nucleotides: TGTGCCAGTAACGATCGGAGGTGGGGGGGACTAGCGGAAAACATTCAGTACTTC. Its translation is CASNDRRWGGLAENIQYF.

The chain links TRBV28 to TRBJ2-5; unclear D gene. V was pared by 4 bases and J by 1 base, with 13 bases between. CDR1 and CDR2 from the germline V gene are MDHEN and SYDVKM. The CDR3 contains 15 residues. CDR3 loop: CASSSPDMSQETQYF. Written as DNA, the CDR3 is TGTGCCAGCAGTTCCCCTGACATGTCCCAAGAGACCCAGTACTTC.

This chain joins TRBV4-2 and TRBJ1-2; no clear D gene. The CDR3 is 17 amino acids. The germline V gene encodes CDR1 LGHNA and CDR2 YNFKEQ. Trimming took off 0 bases at V and 2 bases at J, with 16 bases between the two ends. The CDR3 is CASSQEAGMTPNYGYTF. DNA for the CDR3: TGTGCCAGCAGCCAAGAGGCAGGCATGACCCCAAACTATGGCTACACCTTC.

This chain uses TRBV7-6 with TRBJ2-5; 7 positions match TRBD2. Trimming removed 1 base from V and 1 base from J; junction bases left unmatched: 0. The CDR3 sequence is 14 residues long. Germline values: CDR1 SGHVS, CDR2 FNYEAQ. CDR3 in amino acids: CASSLGGGQETQYF. CDR3 nucleotide sequence: TGTGCCAGCAGCTTAGGGGGGGGCCAAGAGACCCAGTACTTC. The full variable domain, rest sourced from reference TRBV7-6 and TRBJ2-5, is GAGVSQSPRYKVTKRGQDVALRCDPISGHVSLYWYRQALGQGPEFLTYFNYEAQQDKSGLPNDRFSAERPEGSISTLTIQRTEQRDSAMYRCASSLGGGQETQYFGPGTRLLVL.

The V and J genes are TRBV7-7 and TRBJ2-7; maybe TRBD2 (6 bases). Trimming left V 2 bases short and J 6 bases short, with 8 bases between. In germline, CDR1 is SSHAT, CDR2 FNYEAQ (reference sequence). The CDR3 covers 12 residues. The CDR3 DNA is TGTGCCAGCAGCTTACGAGCGGGCGAGCAGTACTTC. Amino acid sequence: CASSLRAGEQYF.

This clone has more than one count but fewer than ten. The chain is built from TRBV30 and TRBJ2-1; 10 bases are shared with TRBD1. The trim removed 3 bases at V and 16 bases at J, leaving 6 bases unmatched. This CDR3 contains 11 residues. CDR1 GTSNPN and CDR2 SVGIG come from the germline V gene (reference sequence). DNA for the CDR3: TGTGCCTGGAGCAGCGGGACAGGGGATTTCTTC. Protein: CAWSSGTGDFF.

This clone was recorded once. V usage is TRBV7-9 and J usage is TRBJ2-7; 7 nucleotides match TRBD1. After removal of 2 bases from V and 2 bases from J, the junction contained 9 bases not matched to a gene. The length of the CDR3 is 16 residues. In germline, CDR1 is SEHNR, CDR2 FQNEAQ (reference sequence). The CDR3 region has the DNA TGTGCCAGCAGCTTATACCCCGGGACAGATCCCTACGAGCAGTACTTC. It codes for CASSLYPGTDPYEQYF.

The V call is TRBV28, the J call TRBJ2-1, with D hard to call. Trimming shortened V by 2 bases and J by 8 bases, and 7 bases separated the two germline ends. The CDR3 has 12 residues. Germline CDR1 MDHEN, CDR2 SYDVKM. In DNA, the CDR3 is TGTGCCAGCAGTTTAAGCGTCTATGAGCAGTTCTTC. It codes for CASSLSVYEQFF.

This clone was detected a few times. This rearrangement joins TRBV7-6 to TRBJ2-1; D perhaps matches TRBD1 (7 bases). The CDR3 extends over 15 amino acids. The ends were cut back, 5 bases at V and 5 bases at J, with 16 bases in the middle. Germline V gene sequence: CDR1 SGHVS, CDR2 FNYEAQ. CDR3 amino acids: CASSAGRGDNNEQFF. The CDR3 DNA follows: TGTGCCAGCAGCGCAGGCAGGGGGGATAACAATGAGCAGTTCTTC.

In this sample, this clone turned up a few times. V and J are TRBV6-7 and TRBJ1-4; 10 positions match TRBD1. TRBV6-7 is marked as an open reading frame, function uncertain. This CDR3 region has 14 residues. V lost 2 bases to trimming and J lost 10 bases; unmatched junction nucleotides: 4. For the CDR3, the DNA is TGTGCCAGCAGTTACATCGACAGGGGGCGAAAACTGTTTTTT. It codes for CASSYIDRGRKLFF.

CDR3 amino acids: CASSFRTSSTDTQYF. As DNA, the CDR3 is TGTGCCAGCAGCTTCCGGACTAGCAGCACAGATACGCAGTATTTT. The chain links TRBV5-6 to TRBJ2-3, with 8 bases matching TRBD2. CDR1 and CDR2 from the germline V gene are SGHDT and YYEEEE. CDR3 size: 15 residues. Germline trimming cut 2 bases from V and 0 bases from J; bases unmatched to any gene: 2.

This clone has just a few counts. CDR3 sequence: CASSMGLAETYEQYF. The CDR3 region has the DNA TGTGCCAGTAGTATGGGACTAGCGGAAACCTACGAGCAGTACTTC. The chain uses TRBV19 and TRBJ2-7, with 11 bases fitting TRBD2. Germline-derived CDR1 and CDR2 are LNHDA and SQIVND (reference sequence). This CDR3 has 15 amino acids. V shed 3 bases and J 2 bases; nucleotides not matched to a gene: 3.